This T cell receptor (beta chain) emerged from a study of lymphopenia after photon versus proton radiotherapy. Study results and caveats: Larger post-nadir TCR diversity loss correlated inversely with survival in deceased patients. After the lymphocyte nadir, photon-treated repertoires showed oligoclonal expansion, especially of CD8+ Temra cells. Under photons, naive T cells and diversity fell while effector/memory populations rose.

Some clones are missing from TCRdb's copy, which holds only in-frame ones; the method was immunoSEQ multiplex PCR. The sample has about 27,000 clones, approximately 86% seen once. The V gene lost 0 bases and the J gene lost 5 bases, with 14 bases spanning the gap. The CDR3 length is 15 residues. Germline CDR1 SGDLS, CDR2 YYNGEE. Concerning this clone: Its antigen remains unknown.

The sample was peripheral blood, taken from a patient treated with photon-based radiotherapy. The gene calls are TRBV9 and TRBJ2-5, with TRBD1 as a possible D gene (5 bases). This receptor was taken from a man aged 45-60 years with gastric cancer. CDR3 DNA sequence: TGTGCCAGCAGCGTAGAGGGGTACAAGAGGGAGACCCAGTACTTC. This codes for CASSVEGYKRETQYF.